These T cell receptor beta chains were read from a single sample in a study of blood T cell repertoires in COVID-19. Sequencing was performed with immunoSEQ multiplex PCR; in TCRdb, only in-frame clones are kept and a portion is missing. This table holds 110,000 to 150,000 clones, more than 80% found once. Input material: PBMCs or T cells enriched from blood (not recorded which). Every receptor here comes from a woman between 18 and 30 years old who had been exposed to COVID-19. CDR3s include the opening cysteine and the closing phenylalanine or tryptophan. The order of the fields is clone size, J gene, V gene, D gene, CDR3 DNA, CDR3 protein. D genes are given only for firm matches. Where a row states a size, it is once, few, many or the class of an expanded clone; other rows omit it.

few,TRBJ1-4,TRBV28,.,TGTGCCAGCAGTTTAATCTATGCAACTAATGAAAAACTGTTTTTT,CASSLIYATNEKLFF
.,TRBJ1-6,TRBV9,.,TGTGCCAGCAGCGTAGGGAGGAATTCACCCCTCCACTTT,CASSVGRNSPLHF
.,TRBJ1-6,TRBV6-5,TRBD1,TGTGCCAGCACACAGGGGATTAATAATTCACCCCTCCACTTT,CASTQGINNSPLHF
.,TRBJ1-2,TRBV7-9,TRBD1,TGTGCCAGCAGCTTAGGAGGGACAGGAGTTTATGGCTACACCTTC,CASSLGGTGVYGYTF
.,TRBJ2-1,TRBV6-5,TRBD1,TGTGCCAGCAGCCAGGGACAGGGGTCTGGCAATGAGCAGTTCTTC,CASSQGQGSGNEQFF
.,TRBJ1-1,TRBV10-3,.,TGTGCCATCAGTGAGGGCAGAAACACTGAAGCTTTCTTT,CAISEGRNTEAFF
few,TRBJ1-2,TRBV28,TRBD1,TGTGCCAGCAGTTTACACGACAGGGATACTAATGGCTACACCTTC,CASSLHDRDTNGYTF
.,TRBJ2-1,TRBV12-5,TRBD2,TGTGCTAGTGGTCCGGGACTAGCGGGCCCGTTTCAGCAGTTCTTC,CASGPGLAGPFQQFF
few,TRBJ1-2,TRBV18,TRBD1,TGTGCCAGCTCATGGCGGGACAGCGATGGCTACACCTTC,CASSWRDSDGYTF
.,TRBJ2-1,TRBV5-4,.,TGTGCCAGCAGCTTGGCCCTAGGGGAGGTCAATGAGCAGTTCTTC,CASSLALGEVNEQFF
.,TRBJ2-7,TRBV5-3,TRBD2,TGTGCCAGAAGCTGTCATTTAGGCGGGAGTGTCTACGAGCAGTACTTC,CARSCHLGGSVYEQYF
.,TRBJ2-3,TRBV25-1,TRBD2,TGTGCCAGCAGTGAATACCCCCCTAGCGGGAGGCGAGATACGCAGTATTTT,CASSEYPPSGRRDTQYF
.,TRBJ2-7,TRBV29-1,TRBD2,TGCAGCGTGATGACTAGCGGGAGCTCCTACGAGCAGTACTTC,CSVMTSGSSYEQYF
.,TRBJ2-2,TRBV27,TRBD2,TGTGCCAGCAGCCACGGGACTAGCGTCGCCGGGGAGCTGTTTTTT,CASSHGTSVAGELFF
.,TRBJ1-1,TRBV13,.,TGTGCCAGCAGCCGGACAGTGAACACTGAAGCTTTCTTT,CASSRTVNTEAFF
medium-sized,TRBJ1-1,TRBV11-2,.,TGTGCCAGCAGCTTATCTCCAGGGGCAGGGAGAGAAGCTTTCTTT,CASSLSPGAGREAFF
.,TRBJ2-5,TRBV10-3,TRBD2,TGTGCCATCAGTGATCCGACTAGCGTTCTAGGGGTGGCAGAGACCCAGTACTTC,CAISDPTSVLGVAETQYF
.,TRBJ1-4,TRBV19,TRBD1,TGTGCCAGTAGTACCATACCGGGACAGAGGAATGAAAAACTGTTTTTT,CASSTIPGQRNEKLFF
.,TRBJ2-7,TRBV30,.,TGTGCCTGGAGTAGAGCAGGGTTCTCATGGAAGCAGTACTTC,CAWSRAGFSWKQYF
.,TRBJ1-2,TRBV5-1,.,TGCGCCAGCAGCTTACTGCAGGGAACTAACTATGGCTACACCTTC,CASSLLQGTNYGYTF
.,TRBJ1-2,TRBV9,TRBD1,TGTGCCAGCAGCGTAGCGGTGTCGGGGGCTCGTCGGGCAGGGGGCGAGTACACCTTC,CASSVAVSGARRAGGEYTF
once,TRBJ1-6,TRBV28,.,TGTGCCATACAGGGATTCTATAATTCACCCCTCCACTTT,CAIQGFYNSPLHF
.,TRBJ1-4,TRBV4-2,.,TGTGCCAGCAGCCAAGACTACGGGGCAACTAATGAAAAACTGTTTTTT,CASSQDYGATNEKLFF
.,TRBJ2-2,TRBV24-1,TRBD1,TGTGCCACCAGTGATTTTGGACAGGGAGGCGCCGGGGAGCTGTTTTTT,CATSDFGQGGAGELFF
.,TRBJ2-1,TRBV10-3,TRBD2,TGTGCCATGAGGTCGGGACTAGCGGGATCAAATGAGCAGTTCTTC,CAMRSGLAGSNEQFF
.,TRBJ2-5,TRBV18,TRBD1,TGTGCCAGCTCACCTCGACAGGGGCTAGAGACCCAGTACTTC,CASSPRQGLETQYF
.,TRBJ2-2,TRBV5-5,TRBD1,TGTGCCAGCAGCTTCAGGGGGCCCTCTTATTTCGGGGAGCTGTTTTTT,CASSFRGPSYFGELFF
.,TRBJ2-6,TRBV6-5,.,TGTGCCACCCAGTCGGGGTCTGGGGCCAACGTCCTGACTTTC,CATQSGSGANVLTF
.,TRBJ2-7,TRBV6-1,TRBD2,TGTGCCAGCAGTGAGGGACTAGCGAGTCGGCAGTACTTC,CASSEGLASRQYF
.,TRBJ1-5,TRBV7-3,TRBD1,TGTGCCAGCAGCCCACAGGGGGGGCAGCCCCAGCATTTT,CASSPQGGQPQHF
.,TRBJ1-2,TRBV19,TRBD1,TGTGCCAGTAATCCGGACAGGAACTATGGCTACACCTTC,CASNPDRNYGYTF
.,TRBJ2-2,TRBV5-1,.,TGCGCCAGCAGCATAGGACAGTTTATCGGGGAGCTGTTTTTT,CASSIGQFIGELFF
.,TRBJ2-3,TRBV4-1,TRBD1,TGCGCCAGCAGCCAGCACCAGGGGGCCACAGATACGCAGTATTTT,CASSQHQGATDTQYF